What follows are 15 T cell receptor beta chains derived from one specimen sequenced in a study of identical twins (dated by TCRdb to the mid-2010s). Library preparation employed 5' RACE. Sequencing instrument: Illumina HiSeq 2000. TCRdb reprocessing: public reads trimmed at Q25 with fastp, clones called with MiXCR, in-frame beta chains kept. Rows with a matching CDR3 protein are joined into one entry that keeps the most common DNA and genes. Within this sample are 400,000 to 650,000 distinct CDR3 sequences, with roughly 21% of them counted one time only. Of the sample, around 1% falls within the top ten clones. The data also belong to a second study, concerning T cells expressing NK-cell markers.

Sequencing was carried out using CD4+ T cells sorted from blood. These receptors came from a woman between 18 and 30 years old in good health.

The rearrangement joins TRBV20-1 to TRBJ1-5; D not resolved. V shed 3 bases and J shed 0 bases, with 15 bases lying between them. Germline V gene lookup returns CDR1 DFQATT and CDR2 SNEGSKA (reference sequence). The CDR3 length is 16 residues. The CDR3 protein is CSASPTLGGSNQPQHF. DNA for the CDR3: TGCAGTGCTAGTCCTACCCTGGGAGGTAGCAATCAGCCCCAGCATTTT.

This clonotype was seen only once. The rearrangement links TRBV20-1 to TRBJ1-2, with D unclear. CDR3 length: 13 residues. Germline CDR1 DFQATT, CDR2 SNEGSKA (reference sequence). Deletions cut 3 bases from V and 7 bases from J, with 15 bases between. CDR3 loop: CSARIAAGAGYTF. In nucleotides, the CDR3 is TGCAGTGCTAGGATCGCTGCGGGCGCTGGCTACACCTTC.

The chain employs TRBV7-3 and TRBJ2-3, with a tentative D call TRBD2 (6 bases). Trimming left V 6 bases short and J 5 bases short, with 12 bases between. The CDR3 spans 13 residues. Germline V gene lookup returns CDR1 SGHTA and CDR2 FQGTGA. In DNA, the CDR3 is TGTGCCAGCAGTGAGGGAGGAGGAGATACGCAGTATTTT. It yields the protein CASSEGGGDTQYF.

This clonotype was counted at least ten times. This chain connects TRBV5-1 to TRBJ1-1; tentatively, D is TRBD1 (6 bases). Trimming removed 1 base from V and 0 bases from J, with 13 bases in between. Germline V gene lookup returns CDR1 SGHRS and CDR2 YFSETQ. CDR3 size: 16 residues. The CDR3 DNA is TGCGCCAGCAGCTTGATGGCAGGGGTCATGAACACTGAAGCTTTCTTT. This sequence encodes CASSLMAGVMNTEAFF.

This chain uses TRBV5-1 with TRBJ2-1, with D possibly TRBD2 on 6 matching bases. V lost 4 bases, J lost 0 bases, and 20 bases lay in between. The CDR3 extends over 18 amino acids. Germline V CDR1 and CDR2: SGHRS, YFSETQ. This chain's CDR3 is CASSPLSSGGSSYNEQFF. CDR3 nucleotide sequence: TGCGCCAGCAGCCCGCTAAGTAGCGGAGGCAGCTCCTACAATGAGCAGTTCTTC.

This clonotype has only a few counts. CDR3: CASAYRSYEQYF. The CDR3 DNA reads TGTGCCAGTGCGTATCGCTCCTACGAGCAGTACTTC. V gene TRBV12-3 or TRBV12-4 combines with J gene TRBJ2-7; D uncertain. V lost 9 bases, J lost 0 bases, and 9 bases lay in between. This CDR3 is built from 12 residues.

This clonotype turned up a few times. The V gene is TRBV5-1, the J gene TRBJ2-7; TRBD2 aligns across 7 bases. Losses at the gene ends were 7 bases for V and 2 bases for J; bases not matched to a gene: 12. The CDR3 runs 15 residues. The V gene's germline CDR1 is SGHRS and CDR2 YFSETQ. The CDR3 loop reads CASRPLLAGAYEQYF. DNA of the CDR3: TGCGCCAGCCGACCTCTGTTGGCGGGAGCCTACGAGCAGTACTTC.

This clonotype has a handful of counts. Written as DNA, the CDR3 is TGCAGCGTCCAGGGGGCGCCCGACTATGGCTACACCTTC. Translation gives CSVQGAPDYGYTF. The chain links TRBV29-1 to TRBJ1-2; TRBD1 aligns across 8 bases. The V gene end was trimmed by 6 bases and the J gene end by 3 bases; junction bases not matched to a gene: 6. This CDR3 region has 13 residues. Germline V lookup: CDR1 SQVTM, CDR2 ANQGSEA.

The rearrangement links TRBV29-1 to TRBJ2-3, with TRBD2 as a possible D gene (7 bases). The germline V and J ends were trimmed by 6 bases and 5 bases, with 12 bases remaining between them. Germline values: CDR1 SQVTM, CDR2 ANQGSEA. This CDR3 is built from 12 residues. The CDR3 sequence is CSVGGARDTQYF. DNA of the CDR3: TGCAGCGTAGGGGGGGCAAGAGATACGCAGTATTTT.

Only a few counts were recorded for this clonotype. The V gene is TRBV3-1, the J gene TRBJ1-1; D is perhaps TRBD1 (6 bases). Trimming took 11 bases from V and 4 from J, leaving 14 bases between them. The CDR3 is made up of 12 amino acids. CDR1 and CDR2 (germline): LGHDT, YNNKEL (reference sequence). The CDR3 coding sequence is TGTGCCGTCCAACAGGGCGGCACTGAAGCTTTCTTT. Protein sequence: CAVQQGGTEAFF.

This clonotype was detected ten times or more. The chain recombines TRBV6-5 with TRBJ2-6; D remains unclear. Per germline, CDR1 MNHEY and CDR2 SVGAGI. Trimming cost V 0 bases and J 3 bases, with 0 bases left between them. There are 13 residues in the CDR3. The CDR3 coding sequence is TGTGCCAGCAGTTACTCTGGGGCCAACGTCCTGACTTTC. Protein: CASSYSGANVLTF.

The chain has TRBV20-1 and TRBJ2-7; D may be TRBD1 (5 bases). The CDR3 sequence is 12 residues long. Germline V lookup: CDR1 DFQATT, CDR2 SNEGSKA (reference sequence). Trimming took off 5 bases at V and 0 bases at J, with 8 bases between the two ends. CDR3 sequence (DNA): TGCAGTGCTGGGGCAGCCTCCTACGAGCAGTACTTC. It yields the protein CSAGAASYEQYF.

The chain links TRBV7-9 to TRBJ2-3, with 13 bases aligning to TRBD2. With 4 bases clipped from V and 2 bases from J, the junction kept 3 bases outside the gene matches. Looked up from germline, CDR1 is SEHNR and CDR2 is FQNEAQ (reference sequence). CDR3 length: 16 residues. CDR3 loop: CASSSGLAGTTDTQYF. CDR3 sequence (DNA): TGTGCCAGCAGCTCGGGACTAGCGGGGACCACAGATACGCAGTATTTT.

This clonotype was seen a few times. CDR3 nucleotides: TGTGCCAGTACTTCCGGGACTAGGCATGAGCAGTTCTTC. Protein: CASTSGTRHEQFF. The gene calls are TRBV12-3 or TRBV12-4 and TRBJ2-1; 8 nucleotides align to TRBD2. The CDR3 has 13 amino acids. Trimming at V came to 9 bases and at J to 8 bases, leaving 9 bases not matched to a gene.

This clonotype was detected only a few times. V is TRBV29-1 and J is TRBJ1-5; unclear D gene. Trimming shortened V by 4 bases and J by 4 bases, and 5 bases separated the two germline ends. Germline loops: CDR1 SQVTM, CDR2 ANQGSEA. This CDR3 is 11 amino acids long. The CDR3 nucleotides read TGCAGCGTTGGGCAGAATCAGCCCCAGCATTTT. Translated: CSVGQNQPQHF.